This TCR beta chain was found in a study of cytomegalovirus exposure and HLA in healthy donors. The PCR employed 60 Vbeta primers together with 13 Jbeta primers. Generated by immunoSEQ multiplex PCR, the TCRdb table keeps only in-frame clones and is missing some. The table includes roughly 230,000 clones, around four fifths detected once. The germline gives CDR1 SNHLY, CDR2 FYNNEI. The CDR3 has 15 residues. Between the trimmed V and J ends, which lost 6 bases and 5 bases, there was a span of 20 bases. A word on this clone: Its target is unknown.

Overall study findings and caveats: Rarity characterized most TCR sequences, yet some public TCRs appeared in many donors. With high specificity and sensitivity, the classifier reportedly diagnosed cytomegalovirus status.

V gene TRBV2 combines with J gene TRBJ2-7; D perhaps matches TRBD1 (6 bases). Sequenced: PBMCs. This TCR was sampled from a boy aged 5-17 years in good health and CMV-seronegative. The chain's CDR3 is CASRRRAGEKNEQYF. The CDR3 DNA reads as TGTGCCAGCAGGAGACGAGCAGGGGAAAAGAACGAGCAGTACTTC. Full variable domain (missing parts from reference TRBV2 and TRBJ2-7): EPEVTQTPSHQVTQMGQEVILRCVPISNHLYFYWYRQILGQKVEFLVSFYNNEISEKSEIFDDQFSVERPDGSNFTLKIRSTKLEDSAMYFCASRRRAGEKNEQYFGPGTRLTVT.